These T cell receptor beta chains were read from a single sample in a study of T cell changes during pregnancy in multiple sclerosis. Profiled with immunoSEQ multiplex PCR; TCRdb holds only in-frame clones, not every one. The sample yields 90,000 to 95,000 clones, 80% to 95% seen once. Sequencing was performed on peripheral blood, taken in the first trimester of pregnancy. These receptors were taken from a female donor with multiple sclerosis, enrolled in a pregnancy study. The CDR3 runs from the conserved cysteine through the conserved F or W. A D gene is named only where the DNA matches it firmly. Clone sizes are given selectively: once, few, many, or a class where the clone is expanded.

J,V,length,size,D,CDR3,DNA
TRBJ2-2,TRBV7-2,16,-,TRBD2,CASSLALTSGWGELFF,TGTGCCAGCAGCTTAGCGCTGACTAGCGGGTGGGGGGAGCTGTTTTTT
TRBJ1-1,TRBV10-2,13,-,-,CASSDRDGGEAFF,TGCGCCAGCAGTGATAGGGACGGGGGAGAAGCTTTCTTT
TRBJ2-2,TRBV18,15,-,-,CASSPQNSFTGELFF,TGTGCCAGCTCACCACAAAACAGCTTTACCGGGGAGCTGTTTTTT
TRBJ1-6,TRBV7-9,15,-,-,CASSLAGRENSPLHF,TGTGCCAGCAGCTTAGCGGGCAGGGAAAATTCACCCCTCCACTTT
TRBJ2-1,TRBV5-1,14,-,TRBD1,CASSSDRGFDEQFF,TGCGCCAGCAGCAGTGACAGGGGATTCGATGAGCAGTTCTTC
TRBJ2-5,TRBV2,14,-,TRBD2,CASSTGTSRETQYF,TGTGCCAGCAGCACCGGGACTAGTCGTGAGACCCAGTACTTC
TRBJ2-6,TRBV6-5,14,-,-,CASSFRLGANVLTF,TGTGCCAGCAGTTTCAGGCTCGGGGCCAACGTCCTGACTTTC
TRBJ2-7,TRBV30,13,-,-,CAWSAGKPYEQYF,TGTGCCTGGAGTGCGGGGAAACCCTACGAGCAGTACTTC
TRBJ2-3,TRBV6-1,13,-,-,CASSEAITDTQYF,TGTGCCAGCAGTGAGGCCATAACAGATACGCAGTATTTT
TRBJ1-5,TRBV27,15,once,-,CASSLSLGANQPQHF,TGTGCCAGCAGTTTATCTCTAGGGGCGAATCAGCCCCAGCATTTT
TRBJ2-6,TRBV5-1,16,-,-,CASSLDGAAGANVLTF,TGCGCCAGCAGCTTGGATGGGGCGGCTGGGGCCAACGTCCTGACTTTC
TRBJ1-6,TRBV6-1,15,-,-,CASISGLGYNSPLHF,TGTGCCAGCATCAGCGGACTGGGGTATAATTCACCCCTCCACTTT
TRBJ1-5,TRBV6-1,16,-,-,CASSEGRARGNQPQHF,TGTGCCAGCAGTGAAGGCAGGGCCCGGGGCAATCAGCCCCAGCATTTT
TRBJ2-3,TRBV7-3,15,-,-,CASSLVGGAGDTQYF,TGTGCCAGCAGCTTAGTTGGGGGGGCAGGGGATACGCAGTATTTT
TRBJ2-2,TRBV30,14,-,-,CAWRAGIETGELFF,TGTGCCTGGAGGGCAGGTATAGAAACCGGGGAGCTGTTTTTT
TRBJ2-3,TRBV4-2,12,-,-,CASSLSTDTQYF,TGTGCCAGCAGCCTAAGCACAGATACGCAGTATTTT
TRBJ2-2,TRBV11-3,13,-,-,CASSLQNTGELFF,TGTGCCAGCAGCTTACAGAACACCGGGGAGCTGTTTTTT
TRBJ2-2,TRBV2,14,-,TRBD1,CASRGQGNTGELFF,TGTGCCAGCAGGGGACAGGGTAACACCGGGGAGCTGTTTTTT
TRBJ1-2,TRBV6-6,12,-,-,CAGLGLQVGYTF,TGTGCCGGCTTAGGGTTACAGGTTGGCTACACCTTC
TRBJ1-1,TRBV5-6,12,few,TRBD1,CASSFTGGRAFF,TGTGCCAGCAGCTTCACAGGGGGGAGAGCTTTCTTT
TRBJ1-5,TRBV6-5,14,-,TRBD1,CASGTADSNQPQHF,TGTGCCTCCGGGACAGCGGATAGCAATCAGCCCCAGCATTTT
TRBJ1-2,TRBV7-3,11,-,-,CASTVYYGYTF,TGTGCCAGCACAGTGTACTATGGCTACACCTTC
TRBJ2-1,TRBV5-4,16,-,TRBD2,CAGTSGGLSSYNEQFF,TGTGCCGGGACTAGCGGGGGCCTGAGCTCCTACAATGAGCAGTTCTTC
TRBJ1-2,TRBV2,13,-,-,CASRERGYYGYTF,TGTGCCAGCAGGGAGAGGGGGTACTATGGCTACACCTTC
TRBJ1-6,TRBV27,14,-,TRBD1,CASSHGQGGTPLHF,TGTGCCAGCAGCCACGGACAGGGAGGAACACCCCTCCACTTT
TRBJ2-6,TRBV9,14,once,-,CASSAPGGANVLTF,TGTGCCAGCAGCGCCCCGGGGGGGGCCAACGTCCTGACTTTC
TRBJ2-7,TRBV6-6,14,-,-,CASSSKTVTYEQYF,TGTGCCAGCAGTTCAAAGACTGTTACCTACGAGCAGTACTTC
TRBJ2-2,TRBV29-1,14,-,-,CSVEQGWSTGELFF,TGCAGCGTTGAACAGGGTTGGAGCACCGGGGAGCTGTTTTTT
TRBJ2-1,TRBV5-4,14,-,-,CASSRGSEENEQFF,TGTGCCAGCAGCCGGGGAAGTGAGGAAAATGAGCAGTTCTTC
TRBJ1-3,TRBV6-1,16,-,TRBD1,CASSAQQGVSGNTIYF,TGTGCCAGCAGTGCGCAGCAGGGGGTCTCCGGAAACACCATATATTTT
TRBJ1-2,TRBV19,14,-,TRBD1,CASSADRGLGGYTF,TGTGCCAGTAGTGCGGACAGGGGGCTGGGGGGCTACACCTTC
TRBJ2-6,TRBV4-1,14,once,-,CATGEVSGANVLTF,TGCGCTACAGGGGAGGTCTCTGGGGCCAACGTCCTGACTTTC
TRBJ2-5,TRBV5-4,14,-,-,CASSLETRQETQYF,TGTGCCAGCAGCTTGGAAACACGACAAGAGACCCAGTACTTC
TRBJ1-5,TRBV19,14,-,-,CASSIAGYNQPQHF,TGTGCCAGTAGTATAGCAGGGTACAATCAGCCCCAGCATTTT
TRBJ2-1,TRBV19,15,-,-,CASSIGQGRVNEQFF,TGTGCCAGTAGTATAGGGCAGGGTCGGGTCAATGAGCAGTTCTTC